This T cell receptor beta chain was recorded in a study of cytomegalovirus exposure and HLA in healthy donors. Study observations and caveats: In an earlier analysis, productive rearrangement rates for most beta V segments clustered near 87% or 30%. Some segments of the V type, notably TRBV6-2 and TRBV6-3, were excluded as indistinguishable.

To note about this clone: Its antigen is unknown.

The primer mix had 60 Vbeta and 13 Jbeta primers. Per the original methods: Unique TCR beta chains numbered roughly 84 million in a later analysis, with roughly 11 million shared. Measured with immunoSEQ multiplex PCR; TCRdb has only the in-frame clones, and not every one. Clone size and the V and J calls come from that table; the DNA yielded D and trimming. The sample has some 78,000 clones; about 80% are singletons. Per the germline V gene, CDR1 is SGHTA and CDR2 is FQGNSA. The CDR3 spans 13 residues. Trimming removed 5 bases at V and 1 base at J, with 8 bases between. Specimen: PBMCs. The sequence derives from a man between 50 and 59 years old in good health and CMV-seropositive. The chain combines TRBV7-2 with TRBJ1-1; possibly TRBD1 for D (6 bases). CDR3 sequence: CASSAQGNTEAFF. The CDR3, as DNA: TGTGCCAGCAGCGCACAGGGGAACACTGAAGCTTTCTTT.